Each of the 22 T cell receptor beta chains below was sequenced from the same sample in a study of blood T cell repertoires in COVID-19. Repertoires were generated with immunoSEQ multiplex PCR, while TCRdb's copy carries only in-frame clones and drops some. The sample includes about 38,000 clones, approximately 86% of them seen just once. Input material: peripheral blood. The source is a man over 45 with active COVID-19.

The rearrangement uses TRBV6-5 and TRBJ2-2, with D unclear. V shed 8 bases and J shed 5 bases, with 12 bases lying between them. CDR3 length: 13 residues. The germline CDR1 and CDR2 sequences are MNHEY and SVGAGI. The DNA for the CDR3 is TGTGCCAGCCCCCAGGTCGATACCGGGGAGCTGTTTTTT. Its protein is CASPQVDTGELFF.

CDR3 in amino acids: CASSSPSAGGSYNEQFF. In DNA, the CDR3 is TGTGCCAGCAGTTCTCCGTCAGCGGGGGGCTCCTACAATGAGCAGTTCTTC. The rearrangement uses TRBV6-2 or TRBV6-3 and TRBJ2-1; 9 bases align to TRBD2. CDR1 and CDR2 (germline): MNHEY, SVGEGT. With V trimmed by 4 bases and J by 0 bases, 7 bases remained unmatched. There are 17 residues in the CDR3.

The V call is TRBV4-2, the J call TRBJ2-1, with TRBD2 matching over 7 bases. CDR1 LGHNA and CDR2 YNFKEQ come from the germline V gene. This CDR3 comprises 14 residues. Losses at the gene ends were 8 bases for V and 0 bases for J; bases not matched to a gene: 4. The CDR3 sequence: CASGSGFSYNEQFF. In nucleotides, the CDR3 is TGTGCCAGCGGTAGCGGGTTCTCCTACAATGAGCAGTTCTTC.

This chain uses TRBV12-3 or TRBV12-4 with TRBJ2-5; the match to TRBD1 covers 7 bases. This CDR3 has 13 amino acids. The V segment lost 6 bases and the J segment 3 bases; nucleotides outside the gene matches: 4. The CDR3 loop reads CASRTDREETQYF. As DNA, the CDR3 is TGTGCCAGCAGAACTGACAGGGAAGAGACCCAGTACTTC.

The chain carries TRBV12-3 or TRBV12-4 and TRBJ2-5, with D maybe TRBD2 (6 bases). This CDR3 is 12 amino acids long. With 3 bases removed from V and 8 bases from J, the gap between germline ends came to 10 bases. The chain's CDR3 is CASSLAGITQYF. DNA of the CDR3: TGTGCCAGCAGTTTGGCGGGGATAACCCAGTACTTC.

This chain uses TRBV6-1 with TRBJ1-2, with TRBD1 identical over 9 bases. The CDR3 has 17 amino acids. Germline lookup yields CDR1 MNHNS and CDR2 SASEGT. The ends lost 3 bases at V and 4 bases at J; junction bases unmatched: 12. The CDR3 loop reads CASSEYSAGTGSYGYTF. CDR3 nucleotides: TGTGCCAGCAGTGAGTATTCCGCCGGGACAGGGAGCTATGGCTACACCTTC.

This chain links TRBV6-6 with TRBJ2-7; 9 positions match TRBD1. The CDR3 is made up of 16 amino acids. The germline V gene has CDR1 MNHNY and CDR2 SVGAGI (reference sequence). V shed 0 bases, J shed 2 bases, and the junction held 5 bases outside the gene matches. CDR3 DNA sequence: TGTGCCAGCAGTTACTCCGGACAGGGGCTTGCCTACGAGCAGTACTTC. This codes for CASSYSGQGLAYEQYF.

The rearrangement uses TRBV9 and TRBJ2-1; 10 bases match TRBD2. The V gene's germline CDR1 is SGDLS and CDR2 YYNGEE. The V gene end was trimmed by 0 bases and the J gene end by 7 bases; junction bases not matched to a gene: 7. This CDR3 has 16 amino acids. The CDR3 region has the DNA TGTGCCAGCAGCGTAGGAGGTAGCGGGGGGTTGAATGAGCAGTTCTTC. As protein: CASSVGGSGGLNEQFF.

In DNA, the CDR3 is TGTGCCAGCAGTCCCGGGACAGGGAGCAATCAGCCCCAGCATTTT. Its protein product is CASSPGTGSNQPQHF. The rearrangement links TRBV28 to TRBJ1-5, with TRBD1 identical over 9 bases. V was pared by 5 bases and J by 1 base, with 3 bases of the junction left unmatched. The CDR3 loop spans 15 amino acids. Germline V gene data show CDR1 as MDHEN and CDR2 as SYDVKM.

CDR3 sequence: CASTLGQIADTQYF. The CDR3 DNA reads as TGTGCCAGCACCCTGGGCCAGATCGCAGATACGCAGTATTTT. The rearrangement uses TRBV11-2 and TRBJ2-3; D call uncertain. Trimming shortened V by 7 bases and J by 4 bases, and 15 bases separated the two germline ends. From germline, CDR1 is SGHAT and CDR2 FQNNGV. The CDR3 runs 14 residues.

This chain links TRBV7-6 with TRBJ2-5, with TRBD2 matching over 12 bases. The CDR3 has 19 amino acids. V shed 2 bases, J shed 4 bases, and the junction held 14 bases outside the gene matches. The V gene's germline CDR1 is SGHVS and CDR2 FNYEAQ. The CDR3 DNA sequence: TGTGCCAGCAGCTTATCGGCTAGCGGGGGGGCCGGGGGAGGAGAGACCCAGTACTTC. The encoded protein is CASSLSASGGAGGGETQYF.

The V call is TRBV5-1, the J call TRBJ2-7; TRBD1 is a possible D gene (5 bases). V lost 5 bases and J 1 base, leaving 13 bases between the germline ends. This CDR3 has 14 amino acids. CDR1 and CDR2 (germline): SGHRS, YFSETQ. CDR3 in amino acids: CASSPRQGSYEQYF. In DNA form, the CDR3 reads TGCGCCAGCAGTCCGAGGCAGGGTTCCTACGAGCAGTACTTC. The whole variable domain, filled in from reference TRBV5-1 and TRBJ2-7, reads KAGVTQTPRYLIKTRGQQVTLSCSPISGHRSVSWYQQTPGQGLQFLFEYFSETQRNKGNFPGRFSGRQFSNSRSEMNVSTLELGDSALYLCASSPRQGSYEQYFGPGTRLTVT.

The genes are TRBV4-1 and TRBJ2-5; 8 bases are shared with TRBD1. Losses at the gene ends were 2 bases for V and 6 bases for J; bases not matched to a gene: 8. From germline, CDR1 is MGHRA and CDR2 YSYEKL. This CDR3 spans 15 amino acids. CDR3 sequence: CASSQPGGEGKTQYF. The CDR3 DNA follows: TGCGCCAGCAGCCAACCAGGGGGCGAGGGGAAGACCCAGTACTTC.

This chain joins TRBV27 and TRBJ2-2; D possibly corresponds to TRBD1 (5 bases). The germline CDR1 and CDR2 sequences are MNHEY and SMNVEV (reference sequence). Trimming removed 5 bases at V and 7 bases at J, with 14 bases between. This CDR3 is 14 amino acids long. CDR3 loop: CASSPGRDIGELFF. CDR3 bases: TGTGCCAGCAGTCCAGGGCGTGATATCGGGGAGCTGTTTTTT.

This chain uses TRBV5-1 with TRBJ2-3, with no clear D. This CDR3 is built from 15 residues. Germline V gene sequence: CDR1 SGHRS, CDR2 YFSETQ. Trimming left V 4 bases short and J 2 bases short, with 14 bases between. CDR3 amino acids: CASSLPSGYTDTQYF. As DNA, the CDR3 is TGCGCCAGCAGCCTTCCCTCAGGTTACACAGATACGCAGTATTTT.

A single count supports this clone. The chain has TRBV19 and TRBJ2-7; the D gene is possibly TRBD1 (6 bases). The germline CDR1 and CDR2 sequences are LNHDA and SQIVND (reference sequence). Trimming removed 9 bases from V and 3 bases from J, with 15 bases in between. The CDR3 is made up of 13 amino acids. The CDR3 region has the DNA TGTGCCAGCCTCGGGACACCCGACTACGAGCAGTACTTC. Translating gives CASLGTPDYEQYF.

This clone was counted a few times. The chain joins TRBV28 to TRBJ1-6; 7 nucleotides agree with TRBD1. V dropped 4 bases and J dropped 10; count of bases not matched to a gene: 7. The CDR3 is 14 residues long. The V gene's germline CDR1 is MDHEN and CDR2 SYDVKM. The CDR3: CASSSQGKLSPLHF. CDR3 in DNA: TGTGCCAGCAGTTCACAGGGGAAGTTGTCACCCCTCCACTTT.

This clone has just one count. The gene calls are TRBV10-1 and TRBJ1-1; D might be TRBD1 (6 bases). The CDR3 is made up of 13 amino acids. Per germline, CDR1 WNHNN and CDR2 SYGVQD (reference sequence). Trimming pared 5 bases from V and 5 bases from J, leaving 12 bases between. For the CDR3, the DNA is TGCGCCAGCAGTTATTCAGGGGTGACTGAAGCTTTCTTT. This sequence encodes CASSYSGVTEAFF.

The CDR3 DNA is TGCGCCAGCAGCTTGCAAGTGGGGCAGGGGGTCTACGAGCAGTACTTC. This encodes CASSLQVGQGVYEQYF. The chain carries TRBV5-1 and TRBJ2-7, with 7 bases identical to TRBD1. J gave up 3 bases and V 1 base, and 10 bases lay outside the gene matches. The CDR3 runs to 16 residues. Germline assignment: CDR1 SGHRS and CDR2 YFSETQ.

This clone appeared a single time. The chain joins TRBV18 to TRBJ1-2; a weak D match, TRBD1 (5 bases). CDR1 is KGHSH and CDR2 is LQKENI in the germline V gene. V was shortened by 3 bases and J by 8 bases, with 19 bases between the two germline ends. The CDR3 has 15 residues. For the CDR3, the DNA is TGTGCCAGCTCACCCGGGACTGAAATCTCTGACGGCTACACCTTC. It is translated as CASSPGTEISDGYTF.

In DNA, the CDR3 is TGTGCCACCAGTGATGGCGCCGGGACTAGCAGAAACATTCAGTACTTC. Protein sequence: CATSDGAGTSRNIQYF. The chain employs TRBV24-1 and TRBJ2-4, with TRBD2 matching over 9 bases. From germline, CDR1 is KGHDR and CDR2 SFDVKD. V shed 3 bases, J shed 6 bases, and the junction held 8 bases outside the gene matches. The CDR3 loop spans 16 amino acids.

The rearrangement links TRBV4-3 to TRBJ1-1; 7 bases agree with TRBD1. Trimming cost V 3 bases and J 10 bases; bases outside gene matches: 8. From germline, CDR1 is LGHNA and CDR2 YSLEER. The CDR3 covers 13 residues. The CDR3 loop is CASSHSGGGIAFF. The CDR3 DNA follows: TGCGCCAGCAGCCACTCAGGAGGGGGCATAGCTTTCTTT.